This TCR beta chain was recorded in a study of blood T cell repertoires in COVID-19 (dated by TCRdb to 2020 to 2021). Background for the entire study: Collaborator samples came from the United States, Italy and Spain and covered acute and convalescent phases of COVID-19. The samples were drawn from two sources: the first 160 participants of the ongoing ImmuneRACE study, and 1,200 or so subjects contributed by 6 global collaborators. The sample metadata nearly always contained a de-identified subject ID, COVID-19 status, age in years and sex. The repertoires were made available in a free public database intended to serve as a resource for research on the immune response to SARS-CoV-2. The prospective study material was composed of cDNA or gDNA derived from T cells, B-cell-depleted T cells, or PBMCs. Where available, HLA class I and class II types were taken from metadata supplied by the sample provider and were not determined by assay-based typing. The dataset comprised deeply sampled blood TCRbeta repertoires from subjects exposed to, actively infected with, or recovered from COVID-19.

Each collaborating institution followed its own protocols to collect whole blood in K2EDTA tubes. For TCRbeta analysis, collaborators shipped samples as frozen whole blood, isolated PBMCs, or DNA extracted from either of those sample types. The immunoSEQ Assay, a bias-controlled multiplex PCR, was used to amplify TCRbeta CDR3 regions from genomic DNA. In the authors' own workflow: Within the assay, amplification of reference gene primers was used to estimate how many nucleated cells each sample contained. To quantify the absolute abundance of each unique TCRbeta CDR3 rearrangement, sequence reads were collapsed and filtered. For each sample, productive Simpson clonality was calculated as the square root of Simpson's diversity index over productive rearrangements. TCRdb limited this immuneACCESS table to in-frame rearrangements with V and J called. A share of clones is missing; checked studies link under half to unresolved V genes, and the rest is unexplained. V, J and clone size are taken as reported in that table, and D and trimming were inferred from the DNA itself. A total of fewer than 120,000 clones appear in this sample, 88% of them only once. The ten most abundant clones make up 3.3% of the sample.

V ends up 6 bases short and J 4 bases short, with an unmatched junction base count of 5. The CDR3 contains 13 residues, cysteine and phenylalanine counted. The DNA shown is the 39-base CDR3, in frame from base 1. CDR1 and CDR2 are drawn from the germline V gene (reference sequence): LNHDA, SQIVND. General study outcomes and caveats: The quantity of clinical and demographic metadata differed by source and by participant and was supplied without curation.

The table lists this clone with a few counts. No antigen is known for it. No much larger clone is present one base from it, and per-base qualities are unavailable. The material sequenced was peripheral blood. This chain joins TRBV19 to TRBJ1-1; TRBD1 agrees with 7 junctional bases. This clonotype was obtained from a woman between 45 and 60 years old with acute or convalescent COVID-19. The DNA sequence is given as TGTGCCAGTAGACAGGGGCCGCGCACTGAAGCTTTCTTT. Its protein reads: CASRQGPRTEAFF. The full variable domain, completed from the reference TRBV19 and TRBJ1-1 proteins outside the CDR3, reads DGGITQSPKYLFRKEGQNVTLSCEQNLNHDAMYWYRQDPGQGLRLIYYSQIVNDFQKGDIAEGYSVSREKKESFPLTVTSAQKNPTAFYLCASRQGPRTEAFFGQGTRLTVV.